Listed below are T cell receptor beta chains from one sample, sequenced in a study of glioma-infiltrating T cells after dendritic cell vaccination. Clones were read by immunoSEQ multiplex PCR, and TCRdb kept only the in-frame ones, dropping some. This sample carries about 94,000 clones, 65% to 85% of them seen once, and the ten largest clones take around 5.4%. Source: blood, taken after dendritic cell vaccination. The receptors here all came from a human donor with glioblastoma. Both conserved end residues are part of each CDR3. Fields, in order: V gene, J gene, CDR3 protein.

TRBV7-6	TRBJ2-1	CASSPLPLANNEQFF
TRBV4-2	TRBJ1-2	CASSHQLGQGNYGYTF
TRBV2	TRBJ2-7	CASSEVTYEQYF
TRBV2	TRBJ1-4	CASSSGATNEKLFF
TRBV7-9	TRBJ2-3	CASSLAIPTGDTQYF
TRBV5-1	TRBJ2-7	CASSLPPGTSYEQYF
TRBV27	TRBJ1-1	CASSLWGQPNTEAFF
TRBV7-9	TRBJ2-1	CASREGNNEQFF
TRBV27	TRBJ2-7	CASSKNRDRVVEQYF
TRBV11-2	TRBJ1-2	CASSPSGYGYTF
TRBV4-2	TRBJ1-6	CASSTRTGDYSPLHF
TRBV7-9	TRBJ2-7	CASSLVAGAHEQYF
TRBV5-4	TRBJ1-3	CASSLDSLANTIYF
TRBV27	TRBJ2-7	CASSYSSGAYEQYF
TRBV7-7	TRBJ2-7	CASSRRPGSYEQYF
TRBV9	TRBJ2-3	CASSVRGGSPTDTQYF
TRBV30	TRBJ2-7	CAWSVMGQGSYEQYF